The TCR beta chain under discussion was sequenced for a study of shared clonotypes between healthy human individuals. V lost 5 bases and J lost 2, with 15 bases in between. Germline values: CDR1 SSHAT, CDR2 FNYEAQ (reference sequence). This CDR3 spans 15 amino acids. Whole-study results and caveats: Relative to their counterparts shared across all four donors, non-shared clonotypes exhibited diminished generation probabilities.

The protocol was immunoSEQ multiplex PCR, while the TCRdb copy is restricted to in-frame clones and leaves out a portion. The table has about 1.1 million clones, around three quarters seen once. As to this clone: The antigen remains undetermined.

The source is a man younger than 35 in good health. Some clones in this sample may be carry-over from other donors' samples. This rearrangement joins TRBV7-7 to TRBJ2-5; D possibly corresponds to TRBD2 (5 bases). The sample taken for sequencing was memory CD4+ T cells from PBMCs. Subset of the sample: CD45RA-negative fraction. The CDR3 protein is CASSQPGSGQETQYF. The DNA for the CDR3 is TGTGCCAGCAGCCAACCGGGAAGCGGACAAGAGACCCAGTACTTC.